This TCR beta chain is from a study of T cell responses to AZD1222 COVID-19 vaccine. Trimming removed 3 bases from V and 4 bases from J, with 21 bases in between. The CDR3 length is 17 residues. Germline CDR1 is SGHTA and CDR2 is FQGNSA. Assay used: immunoSEQ multiplex PCR; TCRdb lists only in-frame clones, some missing. The data show tens of thousands of clones, more than 85% seen once. This clone occurred a few times. This TCR derives from an adult who received the AZD1222 COVID-19 vaccine. The V call is TRBV7-2, the J call TRBJ2-5; D is ambiguous. The source was peripheral blood, collected 28 days after the second AZD1222 dose. The CDR3 DNA sequence: TGTGCCAGCAGCTTCGGGCCGAGAATAACCAGGAGAGAGACCCAGTACTTC. Its translation is CASSFGPRITRRETQYF.